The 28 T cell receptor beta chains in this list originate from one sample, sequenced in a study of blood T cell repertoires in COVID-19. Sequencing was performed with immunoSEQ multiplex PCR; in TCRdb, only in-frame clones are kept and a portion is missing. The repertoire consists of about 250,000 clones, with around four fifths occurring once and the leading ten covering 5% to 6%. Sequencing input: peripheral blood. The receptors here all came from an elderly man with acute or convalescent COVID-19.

CDR3 sequence: CASRETARTNQPQHF. CDR3 coding DNA: TGTGCCAGTAGAGAGACAGCCCGTACGAATCAGCCCCAGCATTTT. The chain is built from TRBV19 and TRBJ1-5, with TRBD1 as a possible D gene (5 bases). Germline lookup yields CDR1 LNHDA and CDR2 SQIVND (reference sequence). V lost 6 bases and J lost 4, with 16 bases in between. The CDR3 is 15 residues long.

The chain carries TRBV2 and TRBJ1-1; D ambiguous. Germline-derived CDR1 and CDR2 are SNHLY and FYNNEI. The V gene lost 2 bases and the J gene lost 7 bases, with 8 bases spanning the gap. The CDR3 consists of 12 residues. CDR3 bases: TGTGCCAGCAGTGAAAGCGGTGGTGAAGCTTTCTTT. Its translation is CASSESGGEAFF.

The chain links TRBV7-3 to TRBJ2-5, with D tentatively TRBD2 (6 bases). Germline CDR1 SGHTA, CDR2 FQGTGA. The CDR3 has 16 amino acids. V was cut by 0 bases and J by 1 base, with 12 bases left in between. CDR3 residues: CASSLTPGAIQETQYF. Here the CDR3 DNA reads TGTGCCAGCAGCTTAACCCCGGGAGCCATCCAAGAGACCCAGTACTTC. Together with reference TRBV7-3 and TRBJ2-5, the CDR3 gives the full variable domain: GAGVSQTPSNKVTEKGKYVELRCDPISGHTALYWYRQSLGQGPEFLIYFQGTGAADDSGLPNDRFFAVRPEGSVSTLKIQRTERGDSAVYLCASSLTPGAIQETQYFGPGTRLLVL.

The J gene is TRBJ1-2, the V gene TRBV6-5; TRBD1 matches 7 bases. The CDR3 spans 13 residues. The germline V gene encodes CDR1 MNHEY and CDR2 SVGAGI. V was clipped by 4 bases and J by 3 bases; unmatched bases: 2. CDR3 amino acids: CASSWTGHYGYTF. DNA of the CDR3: TGTGCCAGCAGTTGGACAGGTCACTATGGCTACACCTTC.

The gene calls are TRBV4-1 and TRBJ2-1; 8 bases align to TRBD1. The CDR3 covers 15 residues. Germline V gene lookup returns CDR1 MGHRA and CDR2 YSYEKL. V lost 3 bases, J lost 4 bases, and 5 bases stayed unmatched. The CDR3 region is CASSQYRGVYNEQFF. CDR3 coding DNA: TGCGCCAGCAGCCAGTACAGGGGGGTTTACAATGAGCAGTTCTTC.

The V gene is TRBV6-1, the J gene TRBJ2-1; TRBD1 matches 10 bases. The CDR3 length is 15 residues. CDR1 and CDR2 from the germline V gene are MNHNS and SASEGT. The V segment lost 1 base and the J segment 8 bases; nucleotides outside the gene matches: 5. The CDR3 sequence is CASSEGQGAFHEQFF. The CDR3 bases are TGTGCCAGCAGTGAAGGACAGGGGGCGTTCCATGAGCAGTTCTTC.

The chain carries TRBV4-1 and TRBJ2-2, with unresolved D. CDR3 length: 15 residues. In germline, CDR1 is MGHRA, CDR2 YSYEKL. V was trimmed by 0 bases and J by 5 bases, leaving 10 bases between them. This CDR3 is CASSQDFSFTGELFF. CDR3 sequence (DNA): TGCGCCAGCAGCCAAGATTTCTCGTTTACCGGGGAGCTGTTTTTT.

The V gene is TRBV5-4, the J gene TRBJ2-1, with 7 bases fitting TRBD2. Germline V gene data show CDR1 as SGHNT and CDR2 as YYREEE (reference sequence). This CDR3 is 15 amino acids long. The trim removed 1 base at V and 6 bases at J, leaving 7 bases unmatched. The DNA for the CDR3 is TGTGCCAGCAGCTTGTGGGCGGGAGATGGCAATGAGCAGTTCTTC. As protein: CASSLWAGDGNEQFF.

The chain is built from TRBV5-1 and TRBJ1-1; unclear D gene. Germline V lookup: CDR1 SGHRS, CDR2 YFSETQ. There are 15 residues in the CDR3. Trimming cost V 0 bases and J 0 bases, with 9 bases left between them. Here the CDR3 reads CASSLGGEMNTEAFF. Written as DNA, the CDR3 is TGCGCCAGCAGCTTGGGCGGGGAGATGAACACTGAAGCTTTCTTT.

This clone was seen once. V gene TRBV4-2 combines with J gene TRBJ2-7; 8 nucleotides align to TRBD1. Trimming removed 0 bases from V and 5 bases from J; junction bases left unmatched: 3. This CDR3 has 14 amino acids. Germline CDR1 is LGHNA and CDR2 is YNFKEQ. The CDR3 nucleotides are TGTGCCAGCAGCCAAGAGCAGGGGGCCAACGAGCAGTACTTC. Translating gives CASSQEQGANEQYF.

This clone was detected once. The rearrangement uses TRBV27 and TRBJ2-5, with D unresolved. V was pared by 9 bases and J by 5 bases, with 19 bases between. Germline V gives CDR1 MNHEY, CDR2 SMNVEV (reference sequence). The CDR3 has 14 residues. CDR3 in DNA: TGTGCCAGTGCCCTAGACCTTGGCTACGAGACCCAGTACTTC. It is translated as CASALDLGYETQYF.

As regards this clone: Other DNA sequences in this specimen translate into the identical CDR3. The CDR3 region is CASSLVGLDNEQFF. CDR3 DNA: TGCGCCAGCAGCTTGGTCGGGTTGGACAATGAGCAGTTCTTC. The chain links TRBV5-1 to TRBJ2-1; D gene unclear. Germline V gene data show CDR1 as SGHRS and CDR2 as YFSETQ. The CDR3 extends over 14 amino acids. The V end was cut by 0 bases, the J end by 5 bases, with 9 bases between. The variable domain in full, completed from reference TRBV5-1 and TRBJ2-1, reads KAGVTQTPRYLIKTRGQQVTLSCSPISGHRSVSWYQQTPGQGLQFLFEYFSETQRNKGNFPGRFSGRQFSNSRSEMNVSTLELGDSALYLCASSLVGLDNEQFFGPGTRLTVL.

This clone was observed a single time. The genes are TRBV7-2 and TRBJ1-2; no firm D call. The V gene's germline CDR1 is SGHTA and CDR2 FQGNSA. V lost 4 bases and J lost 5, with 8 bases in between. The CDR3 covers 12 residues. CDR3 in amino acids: CASSSREYGYTF. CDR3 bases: TGTGCCAGCAGCTCGAGGGAATATGGCTACACCTTC.

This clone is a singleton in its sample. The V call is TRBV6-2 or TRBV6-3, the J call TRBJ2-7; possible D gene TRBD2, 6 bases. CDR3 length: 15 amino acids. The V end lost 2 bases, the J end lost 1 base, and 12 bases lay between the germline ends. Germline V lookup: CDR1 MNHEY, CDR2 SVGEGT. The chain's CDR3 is CASSYGWRESYEQYF. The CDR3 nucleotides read TGTGCCAGCAGTTACGGTTGGAGGGAGTCCTACGAGCAGTACTTC.

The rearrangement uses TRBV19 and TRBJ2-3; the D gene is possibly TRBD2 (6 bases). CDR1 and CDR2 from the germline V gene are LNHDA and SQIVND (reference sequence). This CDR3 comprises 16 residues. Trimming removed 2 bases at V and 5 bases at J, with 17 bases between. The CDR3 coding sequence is TGTGCCAGTAGTATACAGGCAGGCCTGGGGGGAGATACGCAGTATTTT. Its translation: CASSIQAGLGGDTQYF.

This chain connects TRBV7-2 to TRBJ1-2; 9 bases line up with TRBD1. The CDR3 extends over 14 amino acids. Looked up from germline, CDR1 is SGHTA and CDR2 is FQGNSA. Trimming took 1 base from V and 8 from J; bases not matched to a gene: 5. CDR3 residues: CASSLGQGVGGYTF. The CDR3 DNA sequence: TGTGCCAGCAGCTTAGGACAGGGGGTAGGAGGCTACACCTTC.

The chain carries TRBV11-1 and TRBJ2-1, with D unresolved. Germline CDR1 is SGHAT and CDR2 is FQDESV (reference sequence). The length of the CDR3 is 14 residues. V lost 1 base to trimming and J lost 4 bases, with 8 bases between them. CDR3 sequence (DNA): TGTGCCAGCAGCTTAGATGGGCAGTACAATGAGCAGTTCTTC. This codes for CASSLDGQYNEQFF. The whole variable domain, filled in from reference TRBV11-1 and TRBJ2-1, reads EAEVAQSPRYKITEKSQAVAFWCDPISGHATLYWYRQILGQGPELLVQFQDESVVDDSQLPKDRFSAERLKGVDSTLKIQPAELGDSAMYLCASSLDGQYNEQFFGPGTRLTVL.

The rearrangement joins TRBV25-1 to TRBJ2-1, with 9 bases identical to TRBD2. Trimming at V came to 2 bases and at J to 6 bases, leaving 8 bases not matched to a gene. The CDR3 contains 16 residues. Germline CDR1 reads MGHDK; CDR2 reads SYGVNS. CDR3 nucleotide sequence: TGTGCCAGCAGTGAAGGCGCGGGAGGGCGTCGCAATGAGCAGTTCTTC. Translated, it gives CASSEGAGGRRNEQFF.

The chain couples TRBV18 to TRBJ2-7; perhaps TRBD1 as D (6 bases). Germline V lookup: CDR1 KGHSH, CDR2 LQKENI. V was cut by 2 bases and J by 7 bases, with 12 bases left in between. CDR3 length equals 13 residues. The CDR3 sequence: CASSPRDNGEQYF. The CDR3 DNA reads TGTGCCAGCTCACCAAGGGACAACGGAGAGCAGTACTTC.

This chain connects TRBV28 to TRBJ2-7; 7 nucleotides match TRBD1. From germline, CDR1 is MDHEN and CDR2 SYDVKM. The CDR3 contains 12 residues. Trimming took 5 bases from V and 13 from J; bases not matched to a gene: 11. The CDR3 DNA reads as TGTGCCAGCAGTCGCCTACGACAGGGTTTTTACTTC. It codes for CASSRLRQGFYF.

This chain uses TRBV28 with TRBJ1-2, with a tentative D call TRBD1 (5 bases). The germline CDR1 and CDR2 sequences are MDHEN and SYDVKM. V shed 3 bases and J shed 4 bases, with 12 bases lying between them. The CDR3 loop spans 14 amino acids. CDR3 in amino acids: CASSFQTQGYGYTF. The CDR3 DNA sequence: TGTGCCAGCAGTTTCCAGACCCAGGGCTATGGCTACACCTTC.

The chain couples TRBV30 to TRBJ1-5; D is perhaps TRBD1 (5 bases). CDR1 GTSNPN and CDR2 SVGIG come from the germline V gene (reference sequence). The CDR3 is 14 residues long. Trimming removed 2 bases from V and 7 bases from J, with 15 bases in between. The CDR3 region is CAWSPGGAVQPQHF. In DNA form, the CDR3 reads TGTGCCTGGAGTCCCGGGGGAGCAGTCCAGCCCCAGCATTTT.

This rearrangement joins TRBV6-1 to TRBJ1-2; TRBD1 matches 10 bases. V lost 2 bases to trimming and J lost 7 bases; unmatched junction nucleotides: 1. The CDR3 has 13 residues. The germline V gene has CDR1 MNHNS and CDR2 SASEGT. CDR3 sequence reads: CASSERTGGGYTF. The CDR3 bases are TGTGCCAGCAGTGAAAGGACAGGGGGTGGCTACACCTTC.

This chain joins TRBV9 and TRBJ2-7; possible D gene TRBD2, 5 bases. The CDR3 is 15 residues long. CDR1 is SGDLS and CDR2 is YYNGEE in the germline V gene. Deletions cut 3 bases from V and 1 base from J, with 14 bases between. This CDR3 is CASSAFWESSYEQYF. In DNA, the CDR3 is TGTGCCAGCAGCGCCTTTTGGGAGTCTTCCTACGAGCAGTACTTC.

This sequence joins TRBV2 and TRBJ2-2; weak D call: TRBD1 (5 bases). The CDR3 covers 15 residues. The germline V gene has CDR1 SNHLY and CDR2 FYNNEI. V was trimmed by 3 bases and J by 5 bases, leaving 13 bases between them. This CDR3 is CASSDKGLRTGELFF. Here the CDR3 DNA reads TGTGCCAGCAGTGACAAGGGGCTTCGGACCGGGGAGCTGTTTTTT.

The CDR3 loop reads CASSQDASDIYNSPLHF. The DNA for the CDR3 is TGTGCCAGCAGCCAAGATGCAAGTGACATCTATAATTCACCCCTCCACTTT. The chain has TRBV3-1 (or the pseudogene TRBV3-2) and TRBJ1-6; D unresolved. Germline V gene data show CDR1 as LGHDT and CDR2 as YNNKEL (reference sequence). Trimming stripped 0 bases from V and 3 bases from J, with 12 bases between. The CDR3 is 17 amino acids.

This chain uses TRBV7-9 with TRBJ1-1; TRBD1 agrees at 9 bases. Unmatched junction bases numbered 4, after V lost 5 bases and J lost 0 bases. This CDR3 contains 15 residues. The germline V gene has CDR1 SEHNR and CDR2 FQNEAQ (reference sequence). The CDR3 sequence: CASSPRQGVNTEAFF. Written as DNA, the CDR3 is TGTGCCAGCAGCCCTCGACAGGGGGTGAACACTGAAGCTTTCTTT.

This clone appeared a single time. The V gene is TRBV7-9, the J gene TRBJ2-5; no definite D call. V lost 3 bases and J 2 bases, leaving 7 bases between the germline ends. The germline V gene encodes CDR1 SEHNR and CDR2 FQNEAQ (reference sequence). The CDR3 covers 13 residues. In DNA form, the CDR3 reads TGTGCCAGCAGCTTTTTCGGGCAAGAGACCCAGTACTTC. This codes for CASSFFGQETQYF. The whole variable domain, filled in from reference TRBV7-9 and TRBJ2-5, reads DTGVSQNPRHKITKRGQNVTFRCDPISEHNRLYWYRQTLGQGPEFLTYFQNEAQLEKSRLLSDRFSAERPKGSFSTLEIQRTEQGDSAMYLCASSFFGQETQYFGPGTRLLVL.